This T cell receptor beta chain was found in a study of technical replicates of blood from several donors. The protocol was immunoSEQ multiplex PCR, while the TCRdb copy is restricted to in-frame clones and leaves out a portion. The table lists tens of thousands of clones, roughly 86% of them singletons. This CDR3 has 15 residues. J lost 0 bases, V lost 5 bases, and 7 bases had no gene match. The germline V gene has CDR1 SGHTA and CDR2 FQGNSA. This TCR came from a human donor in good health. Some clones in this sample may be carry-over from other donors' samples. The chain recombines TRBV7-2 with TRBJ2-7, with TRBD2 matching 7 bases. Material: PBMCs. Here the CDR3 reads CASSPDPSGSYEQYF. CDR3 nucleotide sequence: TGTGCCAGCAGCCCAGATCCTAGCGGCTCCTACGAGCAGTACTTC.